This TCR beta chain is from a study of blood T cell repertoires in COVID-19. Study information: Samples of COVID-19 (acute and convalescent) were obtained from the United States, Italy and Spain.

Participant age was about 18 to 95 years, and participants resided in roughly 25 US areas. Profiled with immunoSEQ multiplex PCR; TCRdb holds only in-frame clones, not every one. Altogether approximately 440,000 clones are present, about nine tenths being singletons, with the ten largest covering 0.65% to 0.9%. Sequenced material: PBMCs or T cells enriched from blood (not recorded which). The sequence derives from a woman aged 18-29 years who had recovered from COVID-19.

CDR3 protein: CASSQVLGGLPYEQYF. The CDR3 DNA is TGTGCCAGCAGCCAGGTGTTGGGGGGGCTCCCCTACGAGCAGTACTTC. J is TRBJ2-7 and V is TRBV11-2, with D possibly being TRBD2 (7 bases). V lost 5 bases and J 2 bases, leaving 19 bases between the germline ends. The CDR3 extends over 16 amino acids. Germline V gene data show CDR1 as SGHAT and CDR2 as FQNNGV.